This T cell receptor beta chain emerged from a study of shared clonotypes between healthy human individuals. Study-level results: On the whole, naive subsets had larger estimated richness than memory subsets had.

Measured with immunoSEQ multiplex PCR; TCRdb has only the in-frame clones, and not every one. The data show fewer than 3 million clones, roughly 92% seen once. Turning to this clone: The antigen remains undetermined.

The CDR3 is made up of 13 amino acids. The germline V and J ends were trimmed by 4 bases and 6 bases, with 13 bases remaining between them. The V gene's germline CDR1 is SNHLY and CDR2 FYNNEI. Input material: naive CD4+ T cells from PBMCs. Subset: CD45RA+ positively selected. The V and J genes are TRBV2 and TRBJ2-7; a weak D match, TRBD2 (6 bases). This receptor was obtained from a man aged 18 to 30 in good health. Some clones in this sample may be carry-over from other donors' samples. CDR3 amino acids: CASSGGPGGEQYF. The CDR3 DNA follows: TGTGCCAGCAGTGGGGGACCCGGGGGCGAGCAGTACTTC. Full variable domain (outside the CDR3, taken from reference TRBV2 and TRBJ2-7): EPEVTQTPSHQVTQMGQEVILRCVPISNHLYFYWYRQILGQKVEFLVSFYNNEISEKSEIFDDQFSVERPDGSNFTLKIRSTKLEDSAMYFCASSGGPGGEQYFGPGTRLTVT.